This T cell receptor (beta chain) was identified in a study of T cell responses to AZD1222 COVID-19 vaccine. Of note for this clone: What it recognizes is unknown.

Study conclusions and caveats: Repertoire sampling occurred only after the peak T cell response. Donors were mostly white British, more females; clonal diversity possibly underestimated.

This CDR3 region has 15 residues. CDR1 and CDR2 (germline): SEHNR, FQNEAQ (reference sequence). V lost 5 bases and J lost 2, with 13 bases in between. Repertoires were generated with immunoSEQ multiplex PCR, while TCRdb's copy carries only in-frame clones and drops some. The table shows more than 95,000 clones, with approximately 90% occurring only once. The source of this sequence is an adult in good health. The V call is TRBV7-9, the J call TRBJ2-1, with D possibly being TRBD2 (6 bases). The specimen comprised peripheral blood, sampled on day 0 of MenACWY control vaccination. This CDR3 reads CASSPRGSAYNEQFF. The CDR3 DNA reads TGTGCCAGCAGCCCCCGGGGGAGCGCCTACAATGAGCAGTTCTTC.